A single sample gave rise to the 4 T cell receptor beta chains below, sequenced in a study of T-cell memory formation after mild COVID-19. TCRdb itself ran the 5' RACE reads through MiXCR, one entry per CDR3 protein. The top ten hold around an eighth of the sample, which has 360,000 or so distinct CDR3 sequences, 25% to 30% seen once. Source material: PBMCs or a T cell subset sorted from them (not recorded which). All receptors derive from an adult woman who had mild COVID-19 (a few samples of this study predate the infection). Cell type and time point are not known.

The J gene is TRBJ2-5, the V gene TRBV29-1; either TRBD1 or TRBD2 may fit D (5 bases each). V was cut by 3 bases and J by 13 bases, with 12 bases left in between. Germline V gives CDR1 SQVTM, CDR2 ANQGSEA. The CDR3 length is 10 residues. The CDR3 DNA reads TGCAGCGTTGAGCCGGGACCATGGTACTTC. Protein product: CSVEPGPWYF. The variable domain in full, completed from reference TRBV29-1 and TRBJ2-5, reads SAVISQKPSRDICQRGTSLTIQCQVDSQVTMMFWYRQQPGQSLTLIATANQGSEATYESGFVIDKFPISRPNLTFSTLTVSNMSPEDSSIYLCSVEPGPWYFGPGTRLLVL.

The chain recombines TRBV29-1 with TRBJ2-3, with 7 positions matching TRBD2. This CDR3 spans 12 amino acids. The V and J ends lost 6 bases and 2 bases, in that order; junction bases with no gene match: 2. Germline CDR1 reads SQVTM; CDR2 reads ANQGSEA. Here the CDR3 DNA reads TGCAGCGTGGGGGGGGTCACAGATACGCAGTATTTT. It codes for CSVGGVTDTQYF.

V usage is TRBV6-5 and J usage is TRBJ2-5; 11 bases map to TRBD2. Unmatched junction bases numbered 7, after V lost 9 bases and J lost 4 bases. CDR3 length equals 14 residues. The germline gives CDR1 MNHEY, CDR2 SVGAGI. The CDR3 DNA follows: TGTGCCAGTAAGACTAGCGGGATTGGAGAGACCCAGTACTTC. It encodes CASKTSGIGETQYF.

The sample holds a few counts of this clonotype. The chain uses TRBV5-1 and TRBJ1-6; the D is unclear. The CDR3 loop spans 11 amino acids. Trimming removed 2 bases at V and 8 bases at J, with 2 bases between. Germline V gene data show CDR1 as SGHRS and CDR2 as YFSETQ. The CDR3 DNA follows: TGCGCCAGCAGCTTTTATTCACCCCTCCACTTT. It is translated as CASSFYSPLHF.